Presented here are 24 T cell receptor beta chains from one specimen sequenced in a study of beta chain features in type 1 diabetes (dated by TCRdb to the late 2010s). Receptor libraries were prepared by the immunoSEQ multiplex PCR assay. The entire isolated RNA was reverse transcribed using the High Capacity cDNA Reverse Transcription Kit, and thus expressed TCRB transcripts were sequenced. What TCRdb holds here is the immuneACCESS table cut down to in-frame rearrangements. Part of the clones is not present; checked against another copy, under half of the missing clones reflect an unresolved V gene, and the others are unexplained. The sample table records more than 300,000 clones; roughly 16% of these occur just once. The ten largest make up more than 0.015% of the sample. Sequencing was performed on naive CD4+ T cells from blood. The sample's cell subset or site label, decoded: true naive CD4+ T cells. Receptors were obtained from a woman in her late teens or twenties in good health.

The genes are TRBV15 and TRBJ2-1; a weak D match, TRBD2 (7 bases). This CDR3 has 19 amino acids. The germline V gene has CDR1 LNHNV and CDR2 YYDKDF (reference sequence). The V end lost 0 bases, the J end lost 8 bases, and 26 bases lay between the germline ends. The CDR3 protein is CATSRDLGIWGGEIDEQFF. The CDR3 DNA is TGTGCCACCAGCAGAGATCTAGGGATTTGGGGGGGCGAGATCGATGAGCAGTTCTTC.

V gene TRBV5-8 combines with J gene TRBJ1-5; D might be TRBD1 (5 bases). The CDR3 is 12 residues long. CDR1 SGHTS and CDR2 YDEGEE come from the germline V gene. Trimming took off 7 bases at V and 6 bases at J, with 11 bases between the two ends. The CDR3 DNA reads as TGTGCCAGCGGGCAGGGTGCTCAGCCCCAGCATTTT. Translating it yields CASGQGAQPQHF.

The rearrangement uses TRBV29-1 and TRBJ1-1; no clear D gene. Germline assignment: CDR1 SQVTM and CDR2 ANQGSEA. V was cut by 3 bases and J by 6 bases, with 11 bases left in between. The CDR3 is 12 amino acids. CDR3: CSVDGGKAEAFF. The CDR3 bases are TGCAGCGTTGATGGAGGGAAGGCTGAAGCTTTCTTT. The whole variable domain, remainder taken from reference TRBV29-1 and TRBJ1-1, is SAVISQKPSRDICQRGTSLTIQCQVDSQVTMMFWYRQQPGQSLTLIATANQGSEATYESGFVIDKFPISRPNLTFSTLTVSNMSPEDSSIYLCSVDGGKAEAFFGQGTRLTVV.

This clone was recorded a few times. The genes are TRBV11-2 and TRBJ2-1; TRBD2 matches at 9 bases. Unmatched junction bases numbered 5, after V lost 5 bases and J lost 6 bases. CDR1 is SGHAT, CDR2 FQNNGV, per germline. CDR3 length: 14 amino acids. This CDR3 reads CASSVAGVGNEQFF. In DNA, the CDR3 is TGTGCCAGCAGCGTAGCGGGAGTCGGCAATGAGCAGTTCTTC.

The chain recombines TRBV7-9 with TRBJ2-1, with 10 nucleotides matching TRBD2. The length of the CDR3 is 15 residues. In germline, CDR1 is SEHNR, CDR2 FQNEAQ (reference sequence). Trimming took 2 bases from V and 5 from J; bases not matched to a gene: 3. Here the CDR3 reads CASSLTGLANNEQFF. Written as DNA, the CDR3 is TGTGCCAGCAGCTTAACGGGACTAGCGAACAATGAGCAGTTCTTC.

This chain links TRBV14 with TRBJ2-2; no clear D. Trimming took 0 bases from V and 7 from J, leaving 6 bases between them. This CDR3 contains 13 residues. The germline V gene has CDR1 SGHDN and CDR2 FVKESK. This chain's CDR3 is CASSQDVVGELFF. The CDR3 region has the DNA TGTGCCAGCAGCCAAGATGTCGTCGGGGAGCTGTTTTTT. Using reference TRBV14 and TRBJ2-2 for the parts outside the CDR3, the full variable domain is EAGVTQFPSHSVIEKGQTVTLRCDPISGHDNLYWYRRVMGKEIKFLLHFVKESKQDESGMPNNRFLAERTGGTYSTLKVQPAELEDSGVYFCASSQDVVGELFFGEGSRLTVL.

This clone was seen more than once but under ten times. J is TRBJ2-1 and V is TRBV6-6; 11 nucleotides match TRBD2. V lost 5 bases to trimming and J lost 4 bases; unmatched junction nucleotides: 7. Per the germline V gene, CDR1 is MNHNY and CDR2 is SVGAGI (reference sequence). CDR3 length: 16 amino acids. The CDR3 coding sequence is TGTGCCAGCAGTCAATGGACTAGCGGGTTTTACAATGAGCAGTTCTTC. This translates into CASSQWTSGFYNEQFF.

This clone was counted a few times. CDR3 residues: CASSIREQGEQYF. As DNA, the CDR3 is TGTGCCAGTAGTATACGGGAACAAGGCGAGCAGTACTTC. The V and J genes are TRBV19 and TRBJ2-7; perhaps TRBD2 as D (5 bases). The germline V gene has CDR1 LNHDA and CDR2 SQIVND (reference sequence). V lost 2 bases, J lost 6 bases, and 11 bases lay in between. The CDR3 is 13 amino acids.

This clone came up a few times. V usage is TRBV2 and J usage is TRBJ2-5; 8 positions agree with TRBD1. The CDR3 is 14 amino acids. CDR1 is SNHLY, CDR2 FYNNEI, per germline. The J segment lost 1 base and the V segment lost 5 bases, leaving 3 bases of the junction unmatched. As DNA, the CDR3 is TGTGCCAGCAGTAACGACAGGGGCCAAGAGACCCAGTACTTC. It is translated as CASSNDRGQETQYF.

This rearrangement joins TRBV9 to TRBJ1-2, with D tentatively TRBD1 (6 bases). Per germline, CDR1 SGDLS and CDR2 YYNGEE. V lost 4 bases, J lost 5 bases, and 12 bases lay in between. The CDR3 is made up of 13 amino acids. The CDR3 bases are TGTGCCAGCAGCTTCACAGGGTTATATGGCTACACCTTC. Translated, it gives CASSFTGLYGYTF. The full variable domain, its missing parts supplied by reference TRBV9 and TRBJ1-2, is DSGVTQTPKHLITATGQRVTLRCSPRSGDLSVYWYQQSLDQGLQFLIQYYNGEERAKGNILERFSAQQFPDLHSELNLSSLELGDSALYFCASSFTGLYGYTFGSGTRLTVV.

This chain links TRBV27 with TRBJ2-7, with a weak D call TRBD2 (5 bases). This CDR3 has 14 amino acids. Germline V lookup: CDR1 MNHEY, CDR2 SMNVEV (reference sequence). V lost 9 bases to trimming and J lost 0 bases, with 15 bases between them. Written as DNA, the CDR3 is TGTGCCAGTTTATCTCTAGGGAGCTCCTACGAGCAGTACTTC. As protein: CASLSLGSSYEQYF.

This clone was counted a few times. The rearrangement links TRBV30 to TRBJ1-2; D uncertain. The CDR3 is made up of 14 amino acids. V lost 4 bases and J lost 4, with 16 bases in between. Germline lookup yields CDR1 GTSNPN and CDR2 SVGIG (reference sequence). The CDR3 DNA reads as TGTGCCTGGAAAAGGCAGCCGGGAGCCTATGGCTACACCTTC. Protein product: CAWKRQPGAYGYTF. The whole variable domain, remainder taken from reference TRBV30 and TRBJ1-2, is SQTIHQWPATLVQPVGSPLSLECTVEGTSNPNLYWYRQAAGRGLQLLFYSVGIGQISSEVPQNLSASRPQDRQFILSSKKLLLSDSGFYLCAWKRQPGAYGYTFGSGTRLTVV.

The rearrangement joins TRBV25-1 to TRBJ1-2, with a possible D match to TRBD1 (5 bases). With 3 bases removed from V and 5 bases from J, the gap between germline ends came to 10 bases. This CDR3 has 13 residues. Germline values: CDR1 MGHDK, CDR2 SYGVNS. CDR3 sequence (DNA): TGTGCCAGCAGTGACGCAGGGTTTTATGGCTACACCTTC. Its protein product is CASSDAGFYGYTF.

A remark on this clone: Other DNA sequences from this sample encode an identical CDR3 as well. The rearrangement uses TRBV5-1 and TRBJ2-7; 7 positions match TRBD1. Trimming took 5 bases from V and 3 from J; bases not matched to a gene: 2. The CDR3 sequence is 12 residues long. Germline V gene lookup returns CDR1 SGHRS and CDR2 YFSETQ. CDR3 sequence (DNA): TGCGCCAGCAGTCGGGACAGCTACGAGCAGTACTTC. This gives the protein CASSRDSYEQYF.

V and J are TRBV5-1 and TRBJ2-2, with TRBD2 matching 15 bases. V shed 4 bases and J 5 bases; nucleotides not matched to a gene: 6. From germline, CDR1 is SGHRS and CDR2 YFSETQ. The CDR3 has 17 amino acids. The chain's CDR3 is CASSRTSGRAGTGELFF. The CDR3 region has the DNA TGCGCCAGCAGCCGGACTAGCGGGAGGGCTGGAACCGGGGAGCTGTTTTTT.

The table lists this clone with a few counts. The genes are TRBV19 and TRBJ2-5; 7 positions match TRBD1. With 6 bases clipped from V and 5 bases from J, the junction kept 6 bases outside the gene matches. Germline V gene sequence: CDR1 LNHDA, CDR2 SQIVND (reference sequence). The length of the CDR3 is 13 residues. Here the CDR3 DNA reads TGTGCCAGTAGATGGGACAGAGGGGAGACCCAGTACTTC. This gives the protein CASRWDRGETQYF.

This rearrangement joins TRBV4-3 to TRBJ2-4; a possible D gene is TRBD2 (5 bases). This CDR3 comprises 15 residues. Germline loops: CDR1 LGHNA, CDR2 YSLEER. V dropped 1 base and J dropped 2 bases, with 9 bases sitting between them. CDR3 amino acids: CASSQVPGSKNIQYF. The CDR3 DNA reads as TGCGCCAGCAGCCAAGTTCCGGGGTCCAAAAACATTCAGTACTTC.

This clone appeared a few times. The J gene is TRBJ2-1, the V gene TRBV4-3; 11 nucleotides line up with TRBD2. Germline loops: CDR1 LGHNA, CDR2 YSLEER. This CDR3 is built from 17 residues. After removal of 1 base from V and 5 bases from J, the junction contained 7 bases not matched to a gene. The CDR3 spells CASSQGHGTSGNNEQFF. The CDR3, as DNA: TGCGCCAGCAGCCAAGGCCACGGGACTAGCGGAAACAATGAGCAGTTCTTC.

This clone was found a few times. The chain carries TRBV5-4 and TRBJ2-4; D perhaps matches TRBD2 (5 bases). Trimming removed 0 bases at V and 3 bases at J, with 13 bases between. Germline loops: CDR1 SGHNT, CDR2 YYREEE (reference sequence). The CDR3 is 16 amino acids. CDR3 nucleotide sequence: TGTGCCAGCAGCTTGGATGGGAGAACGGGCAAAAACATTCAGTACTTC. Its protein is CASSLDGRTGKNIQYF.

The chain is built from TRBV6-6 and TRBJ2-5, with 9 nucleotides matching TRBD2. The CDR3 has 14 amino acids. Germline CDR1 reads MNHNY; CDR2 reads SVGAGI (reference sequence). This CDR3 is CSSSPPASGATQYF. CDR3 DNA: TGTTCTTCCAGTCCCCCGGCTAGCGGGGCGACCCAGTACTTC.

The chain carries TRBV23-1 and TRBJ1-2, with D unclear. TRBV23-1 is annotated as an ORF whose role is uncertain. V lost 9 bases, J lost 9 bases, and 8 bases lay in between. The CDR3 is 9 amino acids. CDR3 residues: CARPNSYTF. CDR3 nucleotides: TGCGCCAGGCCGAACAGCTACACCTTC.

The CDR3 is CASSLVSRGGSGNIQYF. The CDR3 DNA reads as TGTGCCAGCAGCTTGGTATCGCGGGGGGGGTCTGGGAACATTCAGTACTTC. V gene TRBV5-4 combines with J gene TRBJ2-4, with 9 bases that match TRBD2. CDR1 is SGHNT and CDR2 is YYREEE in the germline V gene (reference sequence). The CDR3 length is 17 residues. V shed 0 bases and J 7 bases; nucleotides not matched to a gene: 11. Full variable domain (remainder filled in from reference TRBV5-4 and TRBJ2-4): ETGVTQSPTHLIKTRGQQVTLRCSSQSGHNTVSWYQQALGQGPQFIFQYYREEENGRGNFPPRFSGLQFPNYSSELNVNALELDDSALYLCASSLVSRGGSGNIQYFGAGTRLSVL.

This clone was seen more than once but under ten times. This chain uses TRBV6-5 with TRBJ2-4; the D gene is possibly TRBD2 (6 bases). This CDR3 is 15 amino acids long. Trimming stripped 6 bases from V and 2 bases from J, with 14 bases between. The germline V gene has CDR1 MNHEY and CDR2 SVGAGI. CDR3 in DNA: TGTGCCAGCAGCGAGGTCGGGGGTCCCAAAAACATTCAGTACTTC. It encodes CASSEVGGPKNIQYF.

The genes are TRBV25-1 and TRBJ1-2; TRBD1 matches at 8 bases. The CDR3 contains 17 residues. The V gene's germline CDR1 is MGHDK and CDR2 SYGVNS. The trim removed 6 bases at V and 4 bases at J, leaving 16 bases unmatched. DNA of the CDR3: TGTGCCAGCAGGGCACCACCCGGAGTCGGGACAGGCTATGGCTACACCTTC. It codes for CASRAPPGVGTGYGYTF.